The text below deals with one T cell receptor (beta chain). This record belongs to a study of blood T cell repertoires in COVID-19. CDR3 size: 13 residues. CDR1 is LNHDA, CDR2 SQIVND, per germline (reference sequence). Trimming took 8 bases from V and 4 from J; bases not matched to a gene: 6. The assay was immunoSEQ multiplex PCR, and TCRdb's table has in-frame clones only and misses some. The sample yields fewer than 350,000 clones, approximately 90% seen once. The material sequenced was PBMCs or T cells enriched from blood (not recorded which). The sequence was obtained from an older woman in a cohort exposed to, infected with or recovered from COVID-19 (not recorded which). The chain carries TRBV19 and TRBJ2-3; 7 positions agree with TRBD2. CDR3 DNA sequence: TGTGCCAGTGGGACTACCTGGTCAGATACGCAGTATTTT. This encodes CASGTTWSDTQYF.